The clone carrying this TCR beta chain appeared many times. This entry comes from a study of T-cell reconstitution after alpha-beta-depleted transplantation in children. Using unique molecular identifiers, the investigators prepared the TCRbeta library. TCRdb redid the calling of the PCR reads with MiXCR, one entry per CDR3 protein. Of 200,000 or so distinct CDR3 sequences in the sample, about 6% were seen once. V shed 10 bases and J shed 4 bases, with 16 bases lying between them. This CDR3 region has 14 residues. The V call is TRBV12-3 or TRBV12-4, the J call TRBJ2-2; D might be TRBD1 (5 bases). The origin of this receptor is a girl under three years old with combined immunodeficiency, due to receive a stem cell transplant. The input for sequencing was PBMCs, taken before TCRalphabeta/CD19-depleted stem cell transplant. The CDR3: CATHPTAPTGELFF. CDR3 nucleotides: TGTGCCACCCACCCGACAGCGCCCACCGGGGAGCTGTTTTTT.